The sequence of this T cell receptor (beta chain) was determined in a study of T cell changes during pregnancy in multiple sclerosis. Libraries were prepared by immunoSEQ multiplex PCR; TCRdb keeps only in-frame clonotypes and omits some of them. The sample consists of about 120,000 clones, 93% of them appearing once. V gave up 1 base and J gave up 0 bases, with 18 bases separating them. CDR3 size: 18 residues. The germline V gene has CDR1 SGDLS and CDR2 YYNGEE. Here the sequenced sample was peripheral blood, taken before pregnancy. The TCR sequence derives from a female donor with multiple sclerosis, enrolled in a pregnancy study. This chain uses TRBV9 with TRBJ2-3, with a possible D match to TRBD2 (7 bases). The CDR3 loop is CASSVRGGFGGSTDTQYF. Written as DNA, the CDR3 is TGTGCCAGCAGCGTAAGGGGGGGTTTCGGGGGAAGCACAGATACGCAGTATTTT.